The next 17 T cell receptor beta chains were all read from a single sample in a study of blood T cells in healthy people across ages. Then a second PCR, running roughly 7 to 11 cycles, was carried out with a sample-barcoded 5' primer and a J-beta primer mix. TCRdb analysed the 5' RACE reads with MiXCR anew, one entry per CDR3 protein. The sample consists of roughly 680,000 distinct CDR3 sequences, roughly 49% of them appearing once. Sequencing input: blood. The receptors were gathered from a woman aged 60-75 years in good health.

CDR3 DNA sequence: TGTGCCAGCAGTGGGTGGCAGGGGTCCTACGAGCAGTACTTC. This translates into CASSGWQGSYEQYF. J is TRBJ2-7 and V is TRBV2, with a possible D match to TRBD1 (6 bases). V was clipped by 4 bases and J by 1 base, with 11 bases between them. This CDR3 spans 14 amino acids. Looked up from germline, CDR1 is SNHLY and CDR2 is FYNNEI.

In this sample, this clonotype turned up a few times. V and J are TRBV5-1 and TRBJ2-1, with unresolved D. Germline loops: CDR1 SGHRS, CDR2 YFSETQ. CDR3 length: 13 residues. Trimming left V 4 bases short and J 6 bases short, with 11 bases between. CDR3 sequence: CASSQRQANEQFF. CDR3 in DNA: TGCGCCAGCAGCCAGAGACAAGCCAATGAGCAGTTCTTC.

The DNA of the CDR3 is TGTGCCAGCAGTGAAGCTTTGTCAGCTAGCACAGATACGCAGTATTTT. Protein sequence: CASSEALSASTDTQYF. The J gene is TRBJ2-3, the V gene TRBV2; no reliable D call. V lost 0 bases and J 0 bases, leaving 10 bases between the germline ends. The CDR3 runs 16 residues. Germline V lookup: CDR1 SNHLY, CDR2 FYNNEI. The variable domain in full, completed from reference TRBV2 and TRBJ2-3, reads EPEVTQTPSHQVTQMGQEVILRCVPISNHLYFYWYRQILGQKVEFLVSFYNNEISEKSEIFDDQFSVERPDGSNFTLKIRSTKLEDSAMYFCASSEALSASTDTQYFGPGTRLTVL.

This clonotype occurred a few times. An end of the junction differs from the germline gene, which may be a read error. V is TRBV7-7 and J is TRBJ2-1; the match to TRBD2 covers 14 bases. The germline V gene has CDR1 SSHAT and CDR2 FNYEAQ (reference sequence). This CDR3 is built from 15 residues. CDR3 nucleotides: TGTGCTAGCAGCCGGGGACTAGCGGGAGTCAATGAGCAGTTCTTC. Its translation is CASSRGLAGVNEQFF. Using reference TRBV7-7 and TRBJ2-1 for the parts outside the CDR3, the full variable domain is GAGVSQSPRYKVTKRGQDVTLRCDPISSHATLYWYQQALGQGPEFLTYFNYEAQPDKSGLPSDRFSAERPEGSISTLTIQRTEQRDSAMYRCASSRGLAGVNEQFFGPGTRLTVL.

As regards this clonotype: One end of the junction fails to match germline, which may point to a read error. V and J are TRBV29-1 and TRBJ2-1; unclear D gene. CDR3 size: 15 residues. The V gene's germline CDR1 is SQVTM and CDR2 ANQGSEA. The CDR3 is CGVEDRAVSYNEQFF. In DNA, the CDR3 is TGCGGCGTTGAAGATCGCGCAGTCTCCTACAATGAGCAGTTCTTC.

In DNA form, the CDR3 reads TGCAGTGCTAGTGAAGGGGTCAATTCACCCCTCCACTTT. Translating it yields CSASEGVNSPLHF. The chain joins TRBV20-1 to TRBJ1-6; TRBD1 might be the D (5 bases). The CDR3 loop spans 13 amino acids. Looked up from germline, CDR1 is DFQATT and CDR2 is SNEGSKA (reference sequence). Trimming took off 3 bases at V and 7 bases at J, with 10 bases between the two ends.

The CDR3 sequence: CASSQELGGPTKNIQYF. In DNA form, the CDR3 reads TGTGCCAGCAGCCAAGAATTGGGGGGGCCGACCAAAAACATTCAGTACTTC. The chain is built from TRBV3-1 and TRBJ2-4; D is possibly TRBD2 (7 bases). CDR3 length: 17 amino acids. V lost 0 bases to trimming and J lost 2 bases, with 14 bases between them. Germline CDR1 LGHDT, CDR2 YNNKEL (reference sequence).

This chain uses TRBV7-9 with TRBJ2-3; unclear D gene. Germline V gives CDR1 SEHNR, CDR2 FQNEAQ (reference sequence). Trimming shortened V by 1 base and J by 11 bases, and 7 bases separated the two germline ends. The CDR3 runs to 11 residues. The CDR3 nucleotides read TGTGCCAGCAGCTTAGAAGGCCTGCAGTATTTT. Protein product: CASSLEGLQYF.

Details on this clonotype: One junction end does not reproduce the germline sequence, and a read error may be involved. This sequence joins TRBV7-2 and TRBJ2-4; D uncertain. The end of the DNA is better explained by TRBJ2-7, so the J call may be wrong. Germline CDR1 reads SGHTA; CDR2 reads FQGNSA. The CDR3 consists of 12 residues. The CDR3 coding sequence is TGTGCCAACAGCTCTATATCCTACGAGCAGTACTTC. It is translated as CANSSISYEQYF.

In this sample, this clonotype turned up once. V and J are TRBV5-1 and TRBJ1-4; 10 nucleotides line up with TRBD1. Trimming cost V 0 bases and J 1 base; bases outside gene matches: 3. The CDR3 covers 17 residues. Looked up from germline, CDR1 is SGHRS and CDR2 is YFSETQ. CDR3 coding DNA: TGCGCCAGCAGCTTGGCCCGGGACAGGGGAACTAATGAAAAACTGTTTTTT. This gives the protein CASSLARDRGTNEKLFF. The whole variable domain, remainder taken from reference TRBV5-1 and TRBJ1-4, is KAGVTQTPRYLIKTRGQQVTLSCSPISGHRSVSWYQQTPGQGLQFLFEYFSETQRNKGNFPGRFSGRQFSNSRSEMNVSTLELGDSALYLCASSLARDRGTNEKLFFGSGTQLSVL.

The V gene is TRBV7-6, the J gene TRBJ2-1, with D maybe TRBD1 (6 bases). The CDR3 has 13 residues. The V and J ends lost 4 bases and 5 bases respectively, with 9 bases between them. Per germline, CDR1 SGHVS and CDR2 FNYEAQ. CDR3: CASSSRDNNEQFF. The CDR3, as DNA: TGTGCCAGCAGCTCCCGGGACAACAATGAGCAGTTCTTC.

J is TRBJ1-2 and V is TRBV5-1, with 7 bases matching TRBD1. Germline V gene sequence: CDR1 SGHRS, CDR2 YFSETQ. The V gene end was trimmed by 4 bases and the J gene end by 8 bases; junction bases not matched to a gene: 11. This CDR3 is 14 amino acids long. CDR3 residues: CASSPGDSLWGYTF. The CDR3 DNA is TGCGCCAGCAGCCCGGGGGACAGTCTATGGGGCTACACCTTC.

This clonotype was counted a single time. The rearrangement uses TRBV20-1 and TRBJ1-6; 7 bases are a match to TRBD1. The CDR3 runs 18 residues. The trim removed 3 bases at V and 0 bases at J, leaving 11 bases unmatched. Germline values: CDR1 DFQATT, CDR2 SNEGSKA (reference sequence). The CDR3 DNA is TGCAGTGCTAGGGCGACAGGGCGTCAGAGCTCCTATAATTCACCCCTCCACTTT. The encoded protein is CSARATGRQSSYNSPLHF.

The V gene is TRBV7-9, the J gene TRBJ1-3; possibly TRBD1 for D (6 bases). Germline V gene lookup returns CDR1 SEHNR and CDR2 FQNEAQ (reference sequence). CDR3 length: 17 amino acids. Trimming cost V 1 base and J 0 bases, with 13 bases left between them. CDR3 nucleotide sequence: TGTGCCAGCAGCTTAGGTACGGGGGCCTACTCTGGAAACACCATATATTTT. Translating it yields CASSLGTGAYSGNTIYF.

The chain links TRBV20-1 to TRBJ1-4; 7 bases line up with TRBD1. Germline V gene data show CDR1 as DFQATT and CDR2 as SNEGSKA (reference sequence). The CDR3 totals 14 residues. Unmatched junction bases numbered 10, after V lost 6 bases and J lost 6 bases. This chain's CDR3 is CSADDRDLYEKLFF. In DNA form, the CDR3 reads TGCAGTGCGGACGACAGGGACTTGTATGAAAAACTGTTTTTT.

The chain is built from TRBV10-3 and TRBJ2-3; possibly TRBD1 for D (5 bases). Germline V gene lookup returns CDR1 ENHRY and CDR2 SYGVKD. Trimming shortened V by 8 bases and J by 5 bases, and 17 bases separated the two germline ends. The CDR3 runs 14 residues. CDR3: CAISSSQGGDTQYF. The CDR3 DNA is TGTGCCATCTCCTCAAGTCAGGGTGGAGATACGCAGTATTTT.

J is TRBJ2-4 and V is TRBV27; 9 bases are shared with TRBD2. TRBJ2-7 matches the DNA end more closely, so the J call is doubtful. Germline V lookup: CDR1 MNHEY, CDR2 SMNVEV (reference sequence). The length of the CDR3 is 14 residues. The CDR3 DNA follows: TGTGCCAGCAGGAGTATTAGCGGGGGCTACGAGCAGTACTTC. Residues: CASRSISGGYEQYF.